This entry lists 17 T cell receptor beta chains sequenced from one sample in a study of T-cell reconstitution after alpha-beta-depleted transplantation in children. The library targeted TCRbeta and was prepared with unique molecular identifiers. TCRdb itself ran the PCR reads through MiXCR, one entry per CDR3 protein. The sample holds about 490,000 distinct CDR3 sequences, approximately 10% seen once. The sequences come from PBMCs, collected before TCRalphabeta/CD19-depleted stem cell transplant. Every receptor here comes from a child aged 2-15 years with inherited bone marrow failure, due to receive a stem cell transplant.

Many counts were recorded for this clonotype. The chain has TRBV25-1 and TRBJ1-5; TRBD1 aligns across 9 bases. With V trimmed by 5 bases and J by 5 bases, 4 bases remained unmatched. The CDR3 is 14 residues long. Germline CDR1 is MGHDK and CDR2 is SYGVNS. Here the CDR3 DNA reads TGTGCCAGCAGTACCGGGACAGGGTATCAGCCCCAGCATTTT. This gives the protein CASSTGTGYQPQHF.

The table lists this clonotype with many counts. This chain links TRBV12-3 or TRBV12-4 with TRBJ2-3, with 8 positions matching TRBD2. J was trimmed by 3 bases and V by 5 bases; bases with no gene match: 4. The CDR3 contains 14 residues. The CDR3 protein is CASSARGGTDTQYF. As DNA, the CDR3 is TGTGCCAGCAGTGCCCGGGGGGGAACAGATACGCAGTATTTT.

Turning to this clonotype: This clone may be a read error of a much larger clone one base away. The genes are TRBV4-2 and TRBJ1-4; D is undetermined. The CDR3 is made up of 14 amino acids. V was trimmed by 7 bases and J by 7 bases, leaving 16 bases between them. Germline assignment: CDR1 LGHNA and CDR2 YNFKEQ. CDR3 sequence: CASNYLHGGEKLFF. CDR3 sequence (DNA): TGTGCCAGCAATTACCTACATGGTGGTGAAAAACTGTTTTTT.

The chain is built from TRBV12-3 or TRBV12-4 and TRBJ2-5; D gene ambiguous. This CDR3 contains 15 residues. The V end was cut by 2 bases, the J end by 5 bases, with 15 bases between. The CDR3 DNA sequence: TGTGCCAGCAGTTTAAGGGCTGTCGTGGGGGAGACCCAGTACTTC. Translated, it gives CASSLRAVVGETQYF.

With respect to this clonotype: A much larger clone differs from this one at a single base, so this may be a read error. V is TRBV10-3 and J is TRBJ1-5, with D maybe TRBD1 (5 bases). The CDR3 contains 15 residues. Per germline, CDR1 ENHRY and CDR2 SYGVKD. The germline V and J ends were trimmed by 10 bases and 6 bases, with 22 bases remaining between them. The CDR3 is CASTAARTRPQPQHF. CDR3 DNA: TGTGCCAGCACGGCCGCTAGGACAAGGCCTCAGCCCCAGCATTTT.

CDR3 residues: CASSYSRLAAYEQYF. The CDR3 region has the DNA TGTGCCAGCAGTTACTCGCGGCTAGCGGCCTACGAGCAGTACTTC. This chain links TRBV6-5 with TRBJ2-7; 7 nucleotides align to TRBD2. Germline V CDR1 and CDR2: MNHEY, SVGAGI. Germline trimming cut 0 bases from V and 2 bases from J; bases unmatched to any gene: 4. This CDR3 spans 15 amino acids.

This clonotype was seen ten or more times. CDR3 bases: TGTGCCAGCAGCCATTCAACTAATGAAAAACTGTTTTTT. The encoded protein is CASSHSTNEKLFF. This rearrangement joins TRBV3-1 to TRBJ1-4; D is unresolved. Germline assignment: CDR1 LGHDT and CDR2 YNNKEL (reference sequence). V lost 3 bases and J lost 0, with 2 bases in between. There are 13 residues in the CDR3. Full variable domain (rest looked up from reference TRBV3-1 and TRBJ1-4): DTAVSQTPKYLVTQMGNDKSIKCEQNLGHDTMYWYKQDSKKFLKIMFSYNNKELIINETVPNRFSPKSPDKAHLNLHINSLELGDSAVYFCASSHSTNEKLFFGSGTQLSVL.

This clonotype showed up many times. This chain uses TRBV4-3 with TRBJ2-2; possible D gene TRBD2, 5 bases. The CDR3 covers 14 residues. Per the germline V gene, CDR1 is LGHNA and CDR2 is YSLEER. Deletions cut 4 bases from V and 5 bases from J, with 11 bases between. The CDR3 loop reads CASSLAGWTGELFF. In DNA form, the CDR3 reads TGCGCCAGCAGCCTTGCGGGTTGGACCGGGGAGCTGTTTTTT.

Ten or more counts support this clonotype. The V gene is TRBV9, the J gene TRBJ2-7; TRBD2 aligns across 12 bases. Germline V gene data show CDR1 as SGDLS and CDR2 as YYNGEE. This CDR3 contains 16 residues. Trimming took 4 bases from V and 2 from J; bases not matched to a gene: 7. Here the CDR3 DNA reads TGTGCCAGCAGCACGAGTCTAGCGGGAGGGCCCTACGAGCAGTACTTC. This encodes CASSTSLAGGPYEQYF.

As to this clonotype: A read error may be the cause here, since a much bigger clone is one base away. This chain uses TRBV10-3 with TRBJ2-7, with a tentative D call TRBD1 (5 bases). Germline CDR1 and CDR2: ENHRY and SYGVKD. Trimming took off 6 bases at V and 0 bases at J, with 15 bases between the two ends. The CDR3 consists of 15 residues. CDR3 sequence: CAIRPQGSFSYEQYF. For the CDR3, the DNA is TGTGCCATCAGACCCCAGGGTTCCTTCTCCTACGAGCAGTACTTC.

About this clonotype itself: A read error may be the cause here, since a much bigger clone is one base away. The V call is TRBV12-3 or TRBV12-4, the J call TRBJ1-2, with D hard to call. Trimming removed 1 base at V and 0 bases at J, with 15 bases between. This CDR3 spans 17 amino acids. The CDR3 DNA follows: TGTGCCAGCAGTTTAGGAGGAGGGTCCGTCTCTAACTATGGCTACACCTTC. Its translation: CASSLGGGSVSNYGYTF.

This clonotype was recorded at least ten times. The chain couples TRBV20-1 to TRBJ1-5; TRBD1 is a possible D gene (5 bases). V lost 8 bases, J lost 5 bases, and 13 bases lay in between. CDR3 size: 12 residues. Germline-derived CDR1 and CDR2 are DFQATT and SNEGSKA (reference sequence). CDR3 DNA: TGCAGTACATCTGGGGGGGATCAGCCCCAGCATTTT. Translating it yields CSTSGGDQPQHF.

This clonotype was detected ten times or more. The chain has TRBV27 and TRBJ1-5, with 7 bases fitting TRBD1. Germline loops: CDR1 MNHEY, CDR2 SMNVEV (reference sequence). V gave up 5 bases and J gave up 2 bases; unmatched junction bases: 9. The CDR3 spans 16 residues. The CDR3 DNA sequence: TGTGCCAGCAGTCCCTCAGGGGGGGATCGCAATCAGCCCCAGCATTTT. It yields the protein CASSPSGGDRNQPQHF.

This clonotype has a count of ten or more. The chain uses TRBV5-1 and TRBJ2-5; 12 nucleotides line up with TRBD2. The trim removed 4 bases at V and 4 bases at J, leaving 2 bases unmatched. CDR3 length equals 14 residues. Germline CDR1 is SGHRS and CDR2 is YFSETQ. CDR3 DNA sequence: TGCGCCAGCAGCCGGACTAGCGGGACAGAGACCCAGTACTTC. Translation: CASSRTSGTETQYF.

This clonotype was detected ten times or more. The chain combines TRBV20-1 with TRBJ1-1; D may be TRBD1 (6 bases). V was cut by 2 bases and J by 5 bases, with 9 bases left in between. The germline V gene has CDR1 DFQATT and CDR2 SNEGSKA (reference sequence). The CDR3 covers 12 residues. CDR3 bases: TGCAGTGCTAGACCCCAGGGGACTGAAGCTTTCTTT. Protein product: CSARPQGTEAFF.

The CDR3 here is CASSQGGLAGADTQYF. The CDR3 nucleotides are TGCGCCAGCAGCCAAGGAGGACTAGCGGGAGCAGATACGCAGTATTTT. The rearrangement joins TRBV4-3 to TRBJ2-3; 13 bases map to TRBD2. V was pared by 1 base and J by 4 bases, with 2 bases of the junction left unmatched. CDR1 LGHNA and CDR2 YSLEER come from the germline V gene. The CDR3 is 16 amino acids.

This clonotype was seen at least ten times. V and J are TRBV19 and TRBJ2-2, with D maybe TRBD1 (6 bases). This CDR3 contains 14 residues. Germline CDR1 reads LNHDA; CDR2 reads SQIVND (reference sequence). The V end lost 8 bases, the J end lost 6 bases, and 16 bases lay between the germline ends. The CDR3 sequence is CASRRQVRAGELFF. The CDR3 DNA sequence: TGTGCCAGTCGTAGACAGGTCCGGGCCGGGGAGCTGTTTTTT.